This entry features one TCR beta chain sequence. This record comes from a study of blood T cell repertoires in COVID-19. Study background: Acute-phase and convalescent COVID-19 samples originated in the United States, Italy and Spain.

Generated by immunoSEQ multiplex PCR, the TCRdb table keeps only in-frame clones and is missing some. Seen here are roughly 41,000 clones, roughly nine tenths observed once, and the top ten hold roughly 3%. V was pared by 5 bases and J by 3 bases, with 4 bases of the junction left unmatched. CDR1 is LNHDA and CDR2 is SQIVND in the germline V gene (reference sequence). This CDR3 has 14 residues. The source material was PBMCs or T cells enriched from blood (not recorded which). This sequence was found in a woman aged 45 to 65 who had recovered from COVID-19. J is TRBJ1-1 and V is TRBV19; 9 nucleotides line up with TRBD1. CDR3 loop: CASSEQGADTEAFF. CDR3 DNA sequence: TGTGCCAGTAGTGAACAGGGGGCGGACACTGAAGCTTTCTTT.